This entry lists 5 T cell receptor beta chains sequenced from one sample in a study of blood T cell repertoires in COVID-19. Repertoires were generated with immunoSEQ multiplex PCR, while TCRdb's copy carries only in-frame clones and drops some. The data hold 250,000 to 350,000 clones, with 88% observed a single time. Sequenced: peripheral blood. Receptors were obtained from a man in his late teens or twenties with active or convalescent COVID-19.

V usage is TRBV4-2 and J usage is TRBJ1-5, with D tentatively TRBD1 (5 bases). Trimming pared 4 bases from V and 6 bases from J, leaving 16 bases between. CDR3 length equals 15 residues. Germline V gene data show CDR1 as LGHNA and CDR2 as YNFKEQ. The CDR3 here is CASSLWGDTSQPQHF. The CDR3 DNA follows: TGTGCCAGCAGCCTGTGGGGGGATACTAGTCAGCCCCAGCATTTT.

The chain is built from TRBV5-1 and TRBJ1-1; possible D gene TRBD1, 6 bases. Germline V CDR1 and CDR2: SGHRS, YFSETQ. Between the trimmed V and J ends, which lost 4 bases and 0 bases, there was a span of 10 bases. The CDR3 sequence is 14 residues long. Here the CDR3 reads CASSPGHLNTEAFF. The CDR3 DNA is TGCGCCAGCAGCCCGGGACACTTGAACACTGAAGCTTTCTTT.

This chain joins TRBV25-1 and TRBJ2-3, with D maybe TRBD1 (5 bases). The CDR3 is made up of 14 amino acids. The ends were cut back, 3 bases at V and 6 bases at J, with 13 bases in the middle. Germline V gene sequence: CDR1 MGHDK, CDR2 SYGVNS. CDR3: CASSEWQGGDTQYF. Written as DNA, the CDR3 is TGTGCCAGCAGTGAGTGGCAGGGTGGGGATACGCAGTATTTT.

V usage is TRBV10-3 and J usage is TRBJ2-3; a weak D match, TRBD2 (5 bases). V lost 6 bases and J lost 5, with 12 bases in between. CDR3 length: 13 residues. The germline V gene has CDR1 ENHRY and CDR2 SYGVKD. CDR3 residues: CAIRGDGQDTQYF. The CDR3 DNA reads TGTGCCATCAGGGGAGACGGGCAAGATACGCAGTATTTT.

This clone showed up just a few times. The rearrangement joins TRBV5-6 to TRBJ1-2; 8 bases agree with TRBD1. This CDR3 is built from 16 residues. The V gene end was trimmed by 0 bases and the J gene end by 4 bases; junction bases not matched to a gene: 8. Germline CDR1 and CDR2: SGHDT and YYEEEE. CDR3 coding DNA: TGTGCCAGCAGCTTGGTGGCACAGGGGGACCTCTATGGCTACACCTTC. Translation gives CASSLVAQGDLYGYTF.